Relative to its sample, the clone carrying this TCR beta chain is medium-sized. Its antigen remains unknown. Treatment meaning: approximately 11-day PBMC culture with coronavirus spike peptide pools or control peptides (ViraFEST assay). Expansion of antigen-specific T cells with peptide pools by ViraFEST preceded sequencing of TCRs. The source of the sample is a study of vaccination and CD4 T cells after COVID-19. The CDR3 loop spans 14 amino acids. The V segment lost 5 bases and the J segment 7 bases; nucleotides outside the gene matches: 13. CDR1 and CDR2 (germline): DFQATT, SNEGSKA (reference sequence). Sequencing of DNA taken from cultured CD4+ T cells relied on the Oncomine TCR Beta short-read assay. TCRdb recomputed calls from the PCR reads with MiXCR, one row per CDR3 protein. The repertoire holds over 6,500 distinct CDR3 sequences, with approximately 19% as singletons.

V usage is TRBV20-1 and J usage is TRBJ2-7; 8 bases align to TRBD2. The sequence was obtained from a human donor who had recovered from COVID-19. Sequences were derived from CD4+ T cells from blood, cultured in vitro, sampled after SARS-CoV-2 vaccination. CDR3 bases: TGCAGTGCTGAAACCGGGACTAGATTTCTGGAGCAGTACTTC. Translated: CSAETGTRFLEQYF.